The 3 T cell receptor beta chains below all came from one sample that was sequenced in a study of OX40 agonist ivuxolimab in advanced cancers. Clones were read by immunoSEQ multiplex PCR, and TCRdb kept only the in-frame ones, dropping some. The sample contains 65,000 to 75,000 clones, roughly 80% of which appear only once. The sample here was CD4+ or CD8+ T cells sorted from blood, taken in a trial of the OX40 agonist ivuxolimab. The receptors shown here come from an adult with an advanced solid tumor such as melanoma, head and neck, liver or kidney cancer.

This clone has more than one count but fewer than ten. The J gene is TRBJ2-5, the V gene TRBV18; perhaps TRBD2 as D (5 bases). V was clipped by 2 bases and J by 3 bases, with 10 bases between them. The CDR3 has 14 residues. The germline V gene encodes CDR1 KGHSH and CDR2 LQKENI. CDR3 nucleotide sequence: TGTGCCAGCTCACCAGTAGGGCGGGAAGAGACCCAGTACTTC. Protein: CASSPVGREETQYF. The complete variable domain, with remaining parts taken from reference TRBV18 and TRBJ2-5, reads NAGVMQNPRHLVRRRGQEARLRCSPMKGHSHVYWYRQLPEEGLKFMVYLQKENIIDESGMPKERFSAEFPKEGPSILRIQQVVRGDSAAYFCASSPVGREETQYFGPGTRLLVL.

The chain joins TRBV2 to TRBJ1-1; D possibly corresponds to TRBD1 (6 bases). Trimming cost V 4 bases and J 1 base, with 19 bases left between them. Germline V gene data show CDR1 as SNHLY and CDR2 as FYNNEI. The CDR3 has 17 amino acids. CDR3 amino acids: CASSVFWTDPGNTEAFF. The CDR3 coding sequence is TGTGCCAGCAGTGTTTTTTGGACAGACCCGGGGAACACTGAAGCTTTCTTT.

The chain combines TRBV27 with TRBJ2-6; a possible D gene is TRBD1 (5 bases). The CDR3 runs to 18 residues. The V end lost 6 bases, the J end lost 0 bases, and 18 bases lay between the germline ends. Germline V lookup: CDR1 MNHEY, CDR2 SMNVEV (reference sequence). CDR3 sequence: CASRPGHFIYSGANVLTF. The CDR3 DNA reads as TGTGCCAGCAGACCCGGACATTTTATCTACTCTGGGGCCAACGTCCTGACTTTC.